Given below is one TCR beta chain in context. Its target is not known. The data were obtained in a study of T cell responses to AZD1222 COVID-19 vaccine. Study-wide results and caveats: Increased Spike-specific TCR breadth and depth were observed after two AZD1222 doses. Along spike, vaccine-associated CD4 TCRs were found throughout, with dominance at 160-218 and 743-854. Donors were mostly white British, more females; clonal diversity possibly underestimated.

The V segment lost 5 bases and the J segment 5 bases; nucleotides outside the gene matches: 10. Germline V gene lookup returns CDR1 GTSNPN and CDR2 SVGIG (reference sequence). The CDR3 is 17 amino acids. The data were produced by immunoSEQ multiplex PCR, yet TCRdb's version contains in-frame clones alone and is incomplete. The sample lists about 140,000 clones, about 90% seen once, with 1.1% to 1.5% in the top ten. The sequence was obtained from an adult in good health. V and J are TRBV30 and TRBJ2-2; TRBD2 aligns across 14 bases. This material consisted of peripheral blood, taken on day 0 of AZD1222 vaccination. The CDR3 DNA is TGTGCCTGGGCGAGGGCCTGGACTAGCGGGAGGACCGGGGAGCTGTTTTTT. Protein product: CAWARAWTSGRTGELFF. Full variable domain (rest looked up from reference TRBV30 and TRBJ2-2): SQTIHQWPATLVQPVGSPLSLECTVEGTSNPNLYWYRQAAGRGLQLLFYSVGIGQISSEVPQNLSASRPQDRQFILSSKKLLLSDSGFYLCAWARAWTSGRTGELFFGEGSRLTVL.